This T cell receptor beta chain was captured in a study of blood T cells in healthy people across ages. Study-wide findings and caveats: The diversity estimates, figures obtained from one million T cells, were considered underestimates. A strong correlation between TCR beta diversity and naive T cell percentage was seen.

Through a sample-barcoded 5' primer and a J-beta primer mix, a second PCR was run for roughly 6 to 12 cycles. In TCRdb, the 5' RACE reads were re-called with MiXCR into one record per CDR3 protein. Altogether about 1.5 million distinct CDR3 sequences are present, approximately 39% being singletons, with the ten largest covering 4%. The CDR3 spans 16 residues. The V end lost 2 bases, the J end lost 1 base, and 17 bases lay between the germline ends. From germline, CDR1 is DFQATT and CDR2 SNEGSKA (reference sequence). A note on this clonotype: The antigen remains undetermined.

Sequenced material: blood. The chain carries TRBV20-1 and TRBJ1-1; D may be TRBD1 (6 bases). The receptor's source is a woman under 30 in good health. The CDR3 DNA follows: TGCAGTGCTAGATCCAAGTGGACAGTCGCGAACACTGAAGCTTTCTTT. It yields the protein CSARSKWTVANTEAFF.